These 25 T cell receptor beta chains were all obtained from the same sample, sequenced in a study of identifying expanded T cells in peripheral blood. The assay was immunoSEQ multiplex PCR, and TCRdb's table has in-frame clones only and misses some. The sample lists 90,000 to 95,000 clones; approximately 88% were seen once. The sample comprised blood. These TCRs come from a person aged 18 to 70 in good health.

The chain recombines TRBV5-4 with TRBJ1-6, with D unresolved. Deletions cut 1 base from V and 5 bases from J, with 10 bases between. The CDR3 is made up of 15 amino acids. The germline V gene has CDR1 SGHNT and CDR2 YYREEE (reference sequence). CDR3 bases: TGTGCCAGCAGCTTGTTGGCAGGAGATAATTCACCCCTCCACTTT. Translated: CASSLLAGDNSPLHF.

A few counts support this clone. This chain joins TRBV6-5 and TRBJ1-5; D gene unclear. CDR3 size: 13 residues. V lost 2 bases and J lost 6, with 8 bases in between. In germline, CDR1 is MNHEY, CDR2 SVGAGI. The chain's CDR3 is CASSYRVGQPQHF. The CDR3 bases are TGTGCCAGCAGTTACAGGGTTGGTCAGCCCCAGCATTTT.

The genes are TRBV25-1 and TRBJ1-3; weak D call: TRBD1 (6 bases). The germline V gene encodes CDR1 MGHDK and CDR2 SYGVNS. CDR3 size: 15 residues. The V end was cut by 3 bases, the J end by 9 bases, with 18 bases between. CDR3 loop: CASSDPQATGITIYF. CDR3 sequence (DNA): TGTGCCAGCAGTGACCCCCAAGCCACAGGGATCACCATATATTTT.

V is TRBV9 and J is TRBJ2-5; D not resolved. This CDR3 is 14 amino acids long. V was clipped by 0 bases and J by 6 bases, with 12 bases between them. The germline V gene encodes CDR1 SGDLS and CDR2 YYNGEE. The CDR3 nucleotides are TGTGCCAGCAGCGTAGACGGCCTCGGTCAGACCCAGTACTTC. It codes for CASSVDGLGQTQYF.

The CDR3 loop is CAWTSGSEETQYF. The DNA for the CDR3 is TGTGCCTGGACTAGCGGGAGTGAGGAGACCCAGTACTTC. The chain recombines TRBV30 with TRBJ2-5; 10 nucleotides match TRBD2. V lost 4 bases, J lost 5 bases, and 4 bases stayed unmatched. The V gene's germline CDR1 is GTSNPN and CDR2 SVGIG (reference sequence). The CDR3 spans 13 residues.

The J gene is TRBJ1-5, the V gene TRBV7-3, with D possibly being TRBD1 (6 bases). V was pared by 5 bases and J by 2 bases, with 13 bases between. Germline V gene sequence: CDR1 SGHTA, CDR2 FQGTGA. The CDR3 has 15 amino acids. DNA for the CDR3: TGTGCCAGCAGCCCTGGGGGGCGCGGCAATCAGCCCCAGCATTTT. This gives the protein CASSPGGRGNQPQHF.

This chain connects TRBV29-1 to TRBJ2-7, with 8 bases aligning to TRBD1. The CDR3 has 15 amino acids. Germline CDR1 is SQVTM and CDR2 is ANQGSEA. The V and J ends lost 4 bases and 4 bases, in that order; junction bases with no gene match: 12. The DNA for the CDR3 is TGCAGCGTTGTTCCCAGGGGGCAGGTGGGGTACGAGCAGTACTTC. It codes for CSVVPRGQVGYEQYF.

This sequence joins TRBV2 and TRBJ2-3; TRBD2 agrees at 11 bases. The germline CDR1 and CDR2 sequences are SNHLY and FYNNEI. The CDR3 covers 16 residues. V lost 6 bases and J lost 2; bases outside the gene matches: 7. CDR3 nucleotide sequence: TGTGCCAGCAGCAGGGGACTAGCGGAGATCACAGATACGCAGTATTTT. Translating it yields CASSRGLAEITDTQYF.

This chain uses TRBV4-2 with TRBJ2-5; 7 positions match TRBD2. CDR1 and CDR2 (germline): LGHNA, YNFKEQ. The V gene end was trimmed by 1 base and the J gene end by 1 base; junction bases not matched to a gene: 12. CDR3 length equals 18 residues. CDR3 coding DNA: TGTGCCAGCAGCCAAGGCGGGTGGGGTAGCGGGTCCCAAGAGACCCAGTACTTC. It specifies CASSQGGWGSGSQETQYF.

The rearrangement uses TRBV2 and TRBJ1-2; D is unclear. The germline CDR1 and CDR2 sequences are SNHLY and FYNNEI. The CDR3 has 14 residues. V lost 2 bases and J lost 8, with 15 bases in between. As DNA, the CDR3 is TGTGCCAGCAGTGAACGGAGAGGCGAAGGAGGCTACACCTTC. Its protein product is CASSERRGEGGYTF.

The V call is TRBV29-1, the J call TRBJ2-7, with D possibly being TRBD1 or TRBD2 (5 bases each). Germline V gene lookup returns CDR1 SQVTM and CDR2 ANQGSEA. Trimming took off 5 bases at V and 5 bases at J, with 13 bases between the two ends. The length of the CDR3 is 12 residues. CDR3 in amino acids: CSVKGRNDEQYF. Written as DNA, the CDR3 is TGCAGCGTTAAGGGACGGAATGACGAGCAGTACTTC.

The chain is built from TRBV6-5 and TRBJ1-1; TRBD1 might be the D (5 bases). From germline, CDR1 is MNHEY and CDR2 SVGAGI. The CDR3 spans 14 residues. Trimming cost V 7 bases and J 5 bases, with 17 bases left between them. CDR3 nucleotide sequence: TGTGCCAGCAAAAAGACAGCCAGTCTTACTGAAGCTTTCTTT. It translates to CASKKTASLTEAFF.

J is TRBJ2-2 and V is TRBV9, with D tentatively TRBD2 (6 bases). CDR1 is SGDLS, CDR2 YYNGEE, per germline. The V end was cut by 1 base, the J end by 5 bases, with 12 bases between. The CDR3 has 15 residues. For the CDR3, the DNA is TGTGCCAGCAGCGTAAGGACGGGAGAAACCGGGGAGCTGTTTTTT. As protein: CASSVRTGETGELFF. The full variable domain, rest sourced from reference TRBV9 and TRBJ2-2, is DSGVTQTPKHLITATGQRVTLRCSPRSGDLSVYWYQQSLDQGLQFLIQYYNGEERAKGNILERFSAQQFPDLHSELNLSSLELGDSALYFCASSVRTGETGELFFGEGSRLTVL.

V gene TRBV27 combines with J gene TRBJ1-1; D is undetermined. Between the trimmed V and J ends, which lost 4 bases and 7 bases, there was a span of 13 bases. This CDR3 is 13 amino acids long. Germline V gene data show CDR1 as MNHEY and CDR2 as SMNVEV (reference sequence). The CDR3 nucleotides read TGTGCCAGCAGTTCCCCCCCGGAGGGTGAAGCTTTCTTT. It codes for CASSSPPEGEAFF.

This clone was observed once. The V call is TRBV30, the J call TRBJ1-1; D not resolved. V was shortened by 6 bases and J by 0 bases, with 20 bases between the two germline ends. Germline V gene sequence: CDR1 GTSNPN, CDR2 SVGIG (reference sequence). The CDR3 extends over 16 amino acids. The CDR3 region has the DNA TGTGCCTGCCCCGCTCGACACCTCAGAATGAACACTGAAGCTTTCTTT. Translating it yields CACPARHLRMNTEAFF.

Here the CDR3 DNA reads TGTGCCTGGAGTCAAGGGTTCGAGACCCAGTACTTC. This codes for CAWSQGFETQYF. The chain has TRBV30 and TRBJ2-5; D is unclear. Trimming shortened V by 2 bases and J by 5 bases, and 9 bases separated the two germline ends. Germline-derived CDR1 and CDR2 are GTSNPN and SVGIG (reference sequence). This CDR3 region has 12 residues.

The chain has TRBV2 and TRBJ2-4; D may be TRBD1 (7 bases). The length of the CDR3 is 17 residues. V lost 4 bases and J lost 3, with 19 bases in between. The germline V gene has CDR1 SNHLY and CDR2 FYNNEI. This chain's CDR3 is CASSGPSGGIGKNIQYF. CDR3 DNA: TGTGCCAGCAGTGGTCCGTCAGGGGGGATTGGCAAAAACATTCAGTACTTC.

This chain links TRBV6-5 with TRBJ2-7, with 8 bases lining up with TRBD1. This CDR3 contains 14 residues. J lost 6 bases, V lost 6 bases, and 10 bases had no gene match. CDR1 and CDR2 from the germline V gene are MNHEY and SVGAGI. The CDR3 region is CASRPRTGPREQYF. In DNA form, the CDR3 reads TGTGCCAGCAGACCCCGGACAGGGCCCCGCGAGCAGTACTTC.

This clone was detected only a few times. The rearrangement joins TRBV7-9 to TRBJ2-7; TRBD1 agrees at 8 bases. In germline, CDR1 is SEHNR, CDR2 FQNEAQ (reference sequence). The CDR3 has 14 amino acids. V lost 5 bases, J lost 3 bases, and 6 bases stayed unmatched. CDR3 protein: CASSMTGDSYEQYF. The DNA of the CDR3 is TGTGCCAGCAGCATGACAGGGGATAGCTACGAGCAGTACTTC.

V and J are TRBV12-5 and TRBJ2-1; D is unclear. The ends were cut back, 3 bases at V and 9 bases at J, with 21 bases in the middle. Germline-derived CDR1 and CDR2 are LGHNT and FRNRAP. The CDR3 is 16 residues long. The chain's CDR3 is CASGFLPGLLPPEQFF. CDR3 nucleotide sequence: TGTGCTAGTGGTTTCCTTCCGGGCCTTTTACCACCTGAGCAGTTCTTC. The whole variable domain, filled in from reference TRBV12-5 and TRBJ2-1, reads DARVTQTPRHKVTEMGQEVTMRCQPILGHNTVFWYRQTMMQGLELLAYFRNRAPLDDSGMPKDRFSAEMPDATLATLKIQPSEPRDSAVYFCASGFLPGLLPPEQFFGPGTRLTVL.

This chain uses TRBV13 with TRBJ2-7; a possible D gene is TRBD2 (7 bases). The CDR3 loop spans 16 amino acids. From germline, CDR1 is PRHDT and CDR2 FYEKMQ (reference sequence). V lost 5 bases and J 2 bases, leaving 19 bases between the germline ends. This chain's CDR3 is CASSPGGGRAPYEQYF. The CDR3 region has the DNA TGTGCCAGCAGCCCCGGGGGCGGGAGAGCCCCCTACGAGCAGTACTTC.

DNA for the CDR3: TGCGCCAGCAGAACCGGGGACACAAAGAACACTGAAGCTTTCTTT. It is translated as CASRTGDTKNTEAFF. The J gene is TRBJ1-1, the V gene TRBV5-1; D might be TRBD1 (6 bases). The V end was cut by 5 bases, the J end by 1 base, with 15 bases between. Germline CDR1 SGHRS, CDR2 YFSETQ. There are 15 residues in the CDR3. The full variable domain, in which reference TRBV5-1 and TRBJ1-1 provide the parts outside the CDR3, is KAGVTQTPRYLIKTRGQQVTLSCSPISGHRSVSWYQQTPGQGLQFLFEYFSETQRNKGNFPGRFSGRQFSNSRSEMNVSTLELGDSALYLCASRTGDTKNTEAFFGQGTRLTVV.

V is TRBV7-9 and J is TRBJ1-2, with D possibly TRBD1 on 5 matching bases. The CDR3 runs to 14 residues. V was pared by 0 bases and J by 0 bases, with 5 bases between. In germline, CDR1 is SEHNR, CDR2 FQNEAQ (reference sequence). The CDR3 DNA follows: TGTGCCAGCAGCTTAGCGACAGCTAACTATGGCTACACCTTC. Amino acids: CASSLATANYGYTF.

The V and J genes are TRBV19 and TRBJ1-1; D perhaps matches TRBD1 (6 bases). The CDR3 is 14 residues long. V gave up 3 bases and J gave up 1 base, with 9 bases separating them. The germline CDR1 and CDR2 sequences are LNHDA and SQIVND (reference sequence). The CDR3 reads CASSIARGNTEAFF. CDR3 DNA sequence: TGTGCCAGTAGTATTGCCAGGGGGAACACTGAAGCTTTCTTT.

This clone was observed once. V is TRBV7-3 and J is TRBJ1-1; D is perhaps TRBD1 (6 bases). This CDR3 spans 15 amino acids. Germline CDR1 and CDR2: SGHTA and FQGTGA. Trimming shortened V by 5 bases and J by 10 bases, and 23 bases separated the two germline ends. The CDR3 DNA reads TGTGCCAGCAGCGCAGACCGGACAGCCGCGGGGAGAGCTTTCTTT. This encodes CASSADRTAAGRAFF.